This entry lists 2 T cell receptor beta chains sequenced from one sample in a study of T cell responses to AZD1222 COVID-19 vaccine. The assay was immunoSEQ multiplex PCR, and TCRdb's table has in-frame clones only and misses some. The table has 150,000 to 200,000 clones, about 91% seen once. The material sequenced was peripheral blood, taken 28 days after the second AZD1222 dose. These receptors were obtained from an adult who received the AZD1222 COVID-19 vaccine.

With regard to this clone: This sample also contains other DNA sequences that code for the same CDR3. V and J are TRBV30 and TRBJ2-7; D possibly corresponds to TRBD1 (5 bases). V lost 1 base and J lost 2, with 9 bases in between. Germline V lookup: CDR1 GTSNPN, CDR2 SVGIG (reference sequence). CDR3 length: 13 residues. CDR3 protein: CAWSAGLTYEQYF. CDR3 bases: TGTGCCTGGAGTGCAGGGTTGACCTACGAGCAGTACTTC.

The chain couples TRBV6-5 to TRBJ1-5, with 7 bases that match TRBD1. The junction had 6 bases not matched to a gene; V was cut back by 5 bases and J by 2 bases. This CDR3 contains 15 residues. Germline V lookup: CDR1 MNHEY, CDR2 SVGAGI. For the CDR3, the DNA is TGTGCCAGCAGTCGTGGACAGGTGGGCAATCAGCCCCAGCATTTT. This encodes CASSRGQVGNQPQHF.